A selection of T cell receptor beta chains follows, all from one sample in a study of blood T cell repertoires in COVID-19. Profiling relied on immunoSEQ multiplex PCR, and the TCRdb table lists in-frame clones only, not all of them. The sample holds 130,000 or so clones, around 80% seen once. Material for sequencing was peripheral blood. These TCRs come from a woman aged 55 to 70 with acute or convalescent COVID-19. Each CDR3 is given with its conserved first and last residue. Only some rows state a clone size, as once, few, many or a class for expanded clones.

v_call,clone_size,j_call,cdr3_aa
TRBV19,NA,TRBJ1-2,CASSISSYTVNYGYTF
TRBV5-4,few,TRBJ2-2,CASSLGLSSRSRNTGELFF
TRBV11-3,NA,TRBJ1-1,CASSLDRGTEAFF
TRBV5-4,NA,TRBJ1-1,CASSLGARAGGEAFF
TRBV19,NA,TRBJ1-3,CASNPYEGASGNTIYF
TRBV2,NA,TRBJ1-1,CASRTGPNTEAFF
TRBV7-9,NA,TRBJ1-1,CASSPQSAEAFF
TRBV10-3,NA,TRBJ1-1,CAISLEETTEAFF
TRBV29-1,NA,TRBJ2-5,CSVEPSGVRQETQYF
TRBV15,NA,TRBJ2-7,CATSRDFSYEQYF
TRBV27,few,TRBJ1-5,CASSSDTPGQPQHF
TRBV27,NA,TRBJ2-7,CASSTQQGDSSYEQYF
TRBV7-9,NA,TRBJ1-2,CASSPPIGDGYTF